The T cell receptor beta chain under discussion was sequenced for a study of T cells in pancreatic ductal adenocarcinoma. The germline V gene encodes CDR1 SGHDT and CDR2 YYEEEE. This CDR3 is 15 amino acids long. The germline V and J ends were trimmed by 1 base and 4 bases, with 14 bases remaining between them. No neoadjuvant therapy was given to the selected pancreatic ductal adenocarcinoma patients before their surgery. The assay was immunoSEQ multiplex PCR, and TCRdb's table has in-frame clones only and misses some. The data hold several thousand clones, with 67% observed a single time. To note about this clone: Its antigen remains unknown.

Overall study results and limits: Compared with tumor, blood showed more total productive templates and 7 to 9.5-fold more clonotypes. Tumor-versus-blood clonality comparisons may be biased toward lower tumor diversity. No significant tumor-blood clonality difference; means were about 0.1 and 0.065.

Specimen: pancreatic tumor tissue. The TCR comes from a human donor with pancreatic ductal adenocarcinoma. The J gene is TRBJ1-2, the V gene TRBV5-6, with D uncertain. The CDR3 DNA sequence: TGTGCCAGCAGCTTGAAACCAGTGGAATCCTATGGCTACACCTTC. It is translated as CASSLKPVESYGYTF.